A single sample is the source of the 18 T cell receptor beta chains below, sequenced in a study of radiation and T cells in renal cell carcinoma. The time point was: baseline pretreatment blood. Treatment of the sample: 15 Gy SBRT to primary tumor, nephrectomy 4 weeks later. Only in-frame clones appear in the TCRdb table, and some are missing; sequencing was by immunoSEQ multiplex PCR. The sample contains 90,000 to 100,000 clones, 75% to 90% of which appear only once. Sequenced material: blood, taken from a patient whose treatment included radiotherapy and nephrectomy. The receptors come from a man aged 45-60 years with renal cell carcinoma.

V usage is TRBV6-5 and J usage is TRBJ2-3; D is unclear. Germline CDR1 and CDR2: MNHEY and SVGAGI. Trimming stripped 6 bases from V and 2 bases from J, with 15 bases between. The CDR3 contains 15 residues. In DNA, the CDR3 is TGTGCCAGCAGGCCTTCCCTTTCCGCCACAGATACGCAGTATTTT. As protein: CASRPSLSATDTQYF.

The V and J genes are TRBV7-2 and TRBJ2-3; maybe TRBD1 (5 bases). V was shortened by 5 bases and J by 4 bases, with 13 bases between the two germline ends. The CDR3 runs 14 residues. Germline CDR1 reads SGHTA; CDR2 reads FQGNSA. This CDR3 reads CASSLGLVSDTQYF. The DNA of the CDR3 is TGTGCCAGCAGCCTGGGGCTAGTGTCAGATACGCAGTATTTT.

The CDR3 DNA follows: TGTGCCAGCAGTGACTTCGGGGTATACTCCTACAATGAGCAGTTCTTC. Translating it yields CASSDFGVYSYNEQFF. V gene TRBV6-1 combines with J gene TRBJ2-1; D possibly corresponds to TRBD2 (5 bases). This CDR3 contains 16 residues. The V end was cut by 3 bases, the J end by 0 bases, with 12 bases between. CDR1 is MNHNS and CDR2 is SASEGT in the germline V gene.

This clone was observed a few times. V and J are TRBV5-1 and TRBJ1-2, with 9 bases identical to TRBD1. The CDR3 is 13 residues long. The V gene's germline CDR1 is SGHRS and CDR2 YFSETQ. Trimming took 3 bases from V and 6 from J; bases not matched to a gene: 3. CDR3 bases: TGCGCCAGCAGCTATGACAGGGGGAATGGCTACACCTTC. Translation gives CASSYDRGNGYTF. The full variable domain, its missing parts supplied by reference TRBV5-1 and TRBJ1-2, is KAGVTQTPRYLIKTRGQQVTLSCSPISGHRSVSWYQQTPGQGLQFLFEYFSETQRNKGNFPGRFSGRQFSNSRSEMNVSTLELGDSALYLCASSYDRGNGYTFGSGTRLTVV.

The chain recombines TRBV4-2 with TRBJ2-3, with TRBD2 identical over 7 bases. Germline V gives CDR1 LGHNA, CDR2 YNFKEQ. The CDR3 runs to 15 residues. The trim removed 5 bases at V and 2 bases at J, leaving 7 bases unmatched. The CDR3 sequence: CASSAASGYTDTQYF. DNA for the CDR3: TGTGCCAGCAGCGCCGCTAGCGGCTACACAGATACGCAGTATTTT.

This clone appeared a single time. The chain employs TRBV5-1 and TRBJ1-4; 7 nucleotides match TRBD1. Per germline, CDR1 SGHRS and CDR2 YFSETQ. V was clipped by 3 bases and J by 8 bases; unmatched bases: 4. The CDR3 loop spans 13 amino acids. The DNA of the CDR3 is TGCGCCAGCAGCTACCCGGGACAGGAAAAACTGTTTTTT. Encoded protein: CASSYPGQEKLFF.

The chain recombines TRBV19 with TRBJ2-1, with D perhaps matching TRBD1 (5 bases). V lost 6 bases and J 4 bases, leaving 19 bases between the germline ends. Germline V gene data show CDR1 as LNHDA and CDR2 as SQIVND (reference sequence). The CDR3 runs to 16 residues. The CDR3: CASSPSQGRVYNEQFF. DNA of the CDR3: TGTGCCAGTAGCCCATCGCAGGGTAGGGTATACAATGAGCAGTTCTTC.

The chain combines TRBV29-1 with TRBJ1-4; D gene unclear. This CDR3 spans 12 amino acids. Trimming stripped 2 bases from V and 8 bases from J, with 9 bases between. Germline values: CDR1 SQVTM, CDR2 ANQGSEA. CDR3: CSVERSGEKLFF. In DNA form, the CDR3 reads TGCAGCGTTGAACGGTCTGGGGAAAAACTGTTTTTT.

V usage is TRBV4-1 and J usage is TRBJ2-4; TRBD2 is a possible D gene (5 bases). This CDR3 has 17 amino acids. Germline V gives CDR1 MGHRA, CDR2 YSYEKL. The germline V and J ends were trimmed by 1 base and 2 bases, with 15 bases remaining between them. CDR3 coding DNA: TGCGCCAGCAGCCAAGGAGCGGTGGTACAGCCCAAAAACATTCAGTACTTC. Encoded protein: CASSQGAVVQPKNIQYF.

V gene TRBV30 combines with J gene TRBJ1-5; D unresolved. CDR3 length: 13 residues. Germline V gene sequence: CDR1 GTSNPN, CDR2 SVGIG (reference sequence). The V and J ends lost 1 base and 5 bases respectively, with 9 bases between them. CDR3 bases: TGTGCCTGGAGTGCGTCGGGTGATCAGCCCCAGCATTTT. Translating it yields CAWSASGDQPQHF.

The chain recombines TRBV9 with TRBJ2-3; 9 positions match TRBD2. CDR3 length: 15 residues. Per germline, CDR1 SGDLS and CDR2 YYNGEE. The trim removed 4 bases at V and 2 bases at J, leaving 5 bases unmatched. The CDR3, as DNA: TGTGCCAGCAGCTCCTTAGCGGGGGACACAGATACGCAGTATTTT. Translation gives CASSSLAGDTDTQYF.

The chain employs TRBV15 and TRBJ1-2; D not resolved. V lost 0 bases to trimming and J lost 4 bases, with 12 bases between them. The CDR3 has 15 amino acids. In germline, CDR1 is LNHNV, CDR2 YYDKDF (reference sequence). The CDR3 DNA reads TGTGCCACCAGCAGAGATCCTGGGGATTTCTATGGCTACACCTTC. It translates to CATSRDPGDFYGYTF.

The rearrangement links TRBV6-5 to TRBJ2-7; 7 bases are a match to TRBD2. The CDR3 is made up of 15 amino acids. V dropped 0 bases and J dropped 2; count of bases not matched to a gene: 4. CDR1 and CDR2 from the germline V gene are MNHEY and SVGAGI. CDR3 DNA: TGTGCCAGCAGTTACTCAAGCGGGGTGGCCTACGAGCAGTACTTC. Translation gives CASSYSSGVAYEQYF.

Here the CDR3 reads CASSRDDGSPLHF. The CDR3 DNA sequence: TGTGCCAGCAGCCGGGACGACGGTTCACCCCTCCACTTT. The genes are TRBV25-1 and TRBJ1-6, with TRBD1 as a possible D gene (5 bases). Germline V gene data show CDR1 as MGHDK and CDR2 as SYGVNS. This CDR3 has 13 amino acids. Trimming took 6 bases from V and 9 from J, leaving 12 bases between them.

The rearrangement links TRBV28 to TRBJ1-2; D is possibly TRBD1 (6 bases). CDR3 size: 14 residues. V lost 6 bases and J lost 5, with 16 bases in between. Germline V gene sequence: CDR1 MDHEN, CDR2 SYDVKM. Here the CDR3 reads CASSRIRGNYGYTF. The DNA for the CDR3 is TGTGCCAGCAGCCGTATCAGGGGAAATTATGGCTACACCTTC.

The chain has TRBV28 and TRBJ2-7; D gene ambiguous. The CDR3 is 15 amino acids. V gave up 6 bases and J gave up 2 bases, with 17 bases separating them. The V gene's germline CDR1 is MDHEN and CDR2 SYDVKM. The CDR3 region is CASSGLSDIPYEQYF. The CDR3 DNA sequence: TGTGCCAGCAGCGGCCTATCCGACATCCCCTACGAGCAGTACTTC.

The DNA of the CDR3 is TGTGCCAGCAGTGGGGATTCTTCCGGGGACATTCAGTACTTC. It is translated as CASSGDSSGDIQYF. The chain couples TRBV6-5 to TRBJ2-4, with D perhaps TRBD2 (5 bases). Germline V gene sequence: CDR1 MNHEY, CDR2 SVGAGI. Trimming pared 5 bases from V and 8 bases from J, leaving 16 bases between. The length of the CDR3 is 14 residues.

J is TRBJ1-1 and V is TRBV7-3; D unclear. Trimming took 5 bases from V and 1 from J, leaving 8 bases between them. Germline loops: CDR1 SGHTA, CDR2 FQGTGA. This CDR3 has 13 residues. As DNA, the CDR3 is TGTGCCAGCAGCCCGATGGCGAACACTGAAGCTTTCTTT. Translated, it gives CASSPMANTEAFF. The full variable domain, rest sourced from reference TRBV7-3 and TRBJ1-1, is GAGVSQTPSNKVTEKGKYVELRCDPISGHTALYWYRQSLGQGPEFLIYFQGTGAADDSGLPNDRFFAVRPEGSVSTLKIQRTERGDSAVYLCASSPMANTEAFFGQGTRLTVV.